This paragraph reports one T cell receptor beta chain. Libraries were prepared by immunoSEQ multiplex PCR; TCRdb keeps only in-frame clonotypes and omits some of them. The profile shows some 660,000 clones, 70% to 90% of them singletons. The sample originates from a study of shared T cell receptors in the human thymus. CDR3 length equals 15 residues. Germline CDR1 reads MDHEN; CDR2 reads SYDVKM. V lost 5 bases and J 4 bases, leaving 18 bases between the germline ends. These data were likewise used in another study, on human thymus T cells. That source adds: Infants served as donors; they were healthy and Finnish and were having corrective surgery for congenital heart defects. Thymus tissue for the work was resected from patients undergoing corrective heart surgery. Gene usage (both V and J) appeared biased in thymic and blood repertoires. Related work showed strongly overlapping thymic repertoires across unrelated individuals.

The chain recombines TRBV28 with TRBJ2-7; a possible D gene is TRBD2 (5 bases). What was sequenced was thymocytes. This clonotype was sampled from a boy under two years old with a congenital heart defect. The CDR3 loop is CASSPVTGLSYEQYF. As DNA, the CDR3 is TGTGCCAGCAGTCCCGTGACGGGGTTGTCATACGAGCAGTACTTC.